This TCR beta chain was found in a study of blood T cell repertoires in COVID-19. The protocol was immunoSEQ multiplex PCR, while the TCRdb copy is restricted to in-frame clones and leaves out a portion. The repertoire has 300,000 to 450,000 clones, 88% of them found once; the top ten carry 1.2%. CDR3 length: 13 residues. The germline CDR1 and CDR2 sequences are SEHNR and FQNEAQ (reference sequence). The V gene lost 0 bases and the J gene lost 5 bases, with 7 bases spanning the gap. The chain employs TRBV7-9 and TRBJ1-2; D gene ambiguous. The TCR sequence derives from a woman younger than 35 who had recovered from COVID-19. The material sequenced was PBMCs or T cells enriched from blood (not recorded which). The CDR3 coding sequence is TGTGCCAGCAGCTTAGCGAGCGGGTATGGCTACACCTTC. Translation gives CASSLASGYGYTF.